Shown below are 5 T cell receptor beta chains from a single sample sequenced in a study of neurological immune-mediated disorders. MiXCR, run by TCRdb on the 5' RACE reads, gives a single entry per CDR3 protein. The table has 15,000 to 20,000 distinct CDR3 sequences, 13% to 15% seen once. Source material: CD4+ T cells from blood. All receptors come from a woman aged 60-75 years with HTLV-1-associated myelopathy (HAM/TSP).

This clonotype has ten or more counts. V usage is TRBV18 and J usage is TRBJ2-3; 11 nucleotides agree with TRBD2. The CDR3 sequence is 15 residues long. Per the germline V gene, CDR1 is KGHSH and CDR2 is LQKENI. The junction had 3 bases not matched to a gene; V was cut back by 5 bases and J by 2 bases. The CDR3 protein is CASSSGLAATDTQYF. The CDR3 DNA reads as TGTGCCAGCTCATCGGGACTAGCGGCCACAGATACGCAGTATTTT.

This clonotype was observed many times. This chain connects TRBV20-1 to TRBJ2-1, with D perhaps given as TRBD1 or TRBD2 (6 bases each). Germline V lookup: CDR1 DFQATT, CDR2 SNEGSKA (reference sequence). Between the trimmed V and J ends, which lost 1 base and 1 base, there was a span of 14 bases. The length of the CDR3 is 16 residues. CDR3 amino acids: CSARVASGASYNEQFF. CDR3 coding DNA: TGCAGTGCTAGAGTTGCCTCGGGGGCGTCCTACAATGAGCAGTTCTTC.

This clonotype was seen ten or more times. The chain links TRBV5-1 to TRBJ2-2; no definite D call. The germline V gene has CDR1 SGHRS and CDR2 YFSETQ. The CDR3 has 17 amino acids. The V end lost 0 bases, the J end lost 0 bases, and 12 bases lay between the germline ends. In nucleotides, the CDR3 is TGCGCCAGCAGCTTGGCCGTTTACGCTGCGAACACCGGGGAGCTGTTTTTT. Translating gives CASSLAVYAANTGELFF. Complete variable domain (other parts from reference TRBV5-1 and TRBJ2-2): KAGVTQTPRYLIKTRGQQVTLSCSPISGHRSVSWYQQTPGQGLQFLFEYFSETQRNKGNFPGRFSGRQFSNSRSEMNVSTLELGDSALYLCASSLAVYAANTGELFFGEGSRLTVL.

This clonotype was counted at least ten times. The chain carries TRBV7-7 and TRBJ2-1; 7 nucleotides agree with TRBD2. CDR3 length: 14 amino acids. V trimming: 1 base; J trimming: 11 bases; junction bases outside the gene matches: 8. Germline CDR1 and CDR2: SSHAT and FNYEAQ (reference sequence). The CDR3: CASSLVAGGMKQFF. The CDR3, as DNA: TGTGCCAGCAGCTTAGTTGCCGGGGGGATGAAGCAGTTCTTC.

This clonotype was recorded at least ten times. The gene calls are TRBV10-3 and TRBJ2-3; TRBD1 agrees at 12 bases. Looked up from germline, CDR1 is ENHRY and CDR2 is SYGVKD. J was trimmed by 1 base and V by 4 bases; bases with no gene match: 3. The CDR3 is made up of 16 amino acids. Here the CDR3 reads CAISARDRGRTDTQYF. Written as DNA, the CDR3 is TGTGCCATCAGTGCCCGGGACAGGGGGCGCACAGATACGCAGTATTTT.